The clone carrying this T cell receptor (beta chain) occurred once. Germline V lookup: CDR1 SGHNT, CDR2 YYREEE (reference sequence). With V trimmed by 4 bases and J by 5 bases, 9 bases remained unmatched. CDR3 length equals 15 residues. The data derive from a study of CD8 T cells in Susac syndrome. Treatment-naive patients with stable or active relapsing-remitting disease were the multiple sclerosis controls. Bulk CD8+ and CD4+ cells came from magnetic negative isolation; CD8+ TEMRA by FACS. When the RNA was reverse transcribed, random hexamers were used with an input of about 0.5 to 1 ug. Coverage of TCR beta CDR3 amplification by immunoSEQ multiplex PCR extended to 54 Vbeta and 13 Jbeta. Each CDR3 protein is one row after TCRdb ran MiXCR on the immunoSEQ multiplex PCR reads. There are 150,000 to 200,000 distinct CDR3 sequences in the sample; about 95% occur only once, and about 0.09% lies in the top ten.

The source is a human donor with multiple sclerosis. The sequencing input was CD4+ T cells from PBMCs. V gene TRBV5-4 combines with J gene TRBJ2-7; 10 nucleotides match TRBD1. The CDR3 DNA is TGTGCCAGCAGCCCAACCGGGACAGGGGTGAACGAGCAGTACTTC. This sequence encodes CASSPTGTGVNEQYF.